This T cell receptor beta chain originates from a study of identical twins (dated by TCRdb to the mid-2010s). Looking at the study overall: TCR alpha and beta repertoires from monozygotic twins, unrelated adults of various ages and cord blood were deep-sequenced to test whether fetal clonotypes persist. Replicate twin experiments were performed at different times using different library preparation protocols to rule out contamination.

The research as a whole found: Out-of-frame TCR alpha sharing in monozygotic twins was systematically underestimated by recombination models, whereas sharing between unrelated individuals was in agreement with the recombination models. Because the same donors could not be followed over many years, conclusions were based on cross-sectional statistical analysis. Excess twin sharing in beta out-of-frame sequences was weaker because fewer shared sequences lowered the signal-to-noise ratio. Invariant T cells such as MAIT and iNKT could partly confound zero-insertion analyses, although diverse VJ usage argued against such confounding for most clonotypes. Out-of-frame TCR alpha sequences shared between twins showed an excess of low generation-probability sequences compared with coincidental sharing between unrelated individuals. Abundant cord blood beta clonotypes had fewer insertions, young adult naive repertoires showed a similar but weaker trend, and memory repertoires showed no such trend.

All donors were healthy Caucasians. Three pairs of female monozygotic twins, all aged roughly 18 to 29 years, were included in the twin cohort. Positive isolation kits from Invitrogen were used to isolate the CD4+ and CD8+ T cell populations. About this clonotype: This clone's antigen is unknown. The sample holds no much larger clone one base away, and base qualities are not on file.

Measured from the cysteine to the phenylalanine, the CDR3 is 16 residues long. Only the CDR3 DNA is retained, 48 bases long and in frame from the first base. V was cut back by 6 bases and J by 0 bases, leaving a gap of 18 bases between them. Library preparation was by 5' RACE. Instrument on record: Illumina HiSeq 2000. A universal primer binding site was introduced by template switching, and a unique molecular identifier was present in the final cDNA, enabling accurate counting of TCR cDNA molecules. First-strand cDNA for TCR alpha and beta chains was synthesized from specific primers in the conserved constant-segment region. To control for contamination, every cDNA library carried two barcodes: a SMART-Mk sample barcode plus Illumina barcodes. TruSeq adapter sequences and Illumina sample barcodes were added in two successive PCR steps. The TCR alpha and beta cDNA libraries were sequenced on the Illumina HiSeq platform using custom primers. The authors' pipeline ran thus. Raw reads were processed with MiGEC to extract unique molecular identifiers, and MiXCR was used to determine CDR3 positions. Recombination models were inferred per individual with the repgenHMM and IGoR tools using an EM algorithm. The analysis of shared clonotypes was done with the tcR package in R, with sharing normalized by the product of cloneset sizes. Out-of-frame nonproductive sequences were analyzed to study raw recombination free of thymic and clonal selection effects. TCRdb applied fastp at Q25 and MiXCR to the public reads, then kept only in-frame beta chains. A single entry per CDR3 protein holds the most common genes and DNA from its merged rows. TCRdb assigned the V and J calls; the authors' analysis was not used. The sample table holds around 250,000 distinct CDR3 sequences, of which roughly 7.1% were seen once. The ten largest clones add up to approximately 15% of the sample.

The sample was also linked to a second study, of T cells expressing NK-cell markers. The second publication reports: TCR beta-chain repertoires were profiled in sorted CD3+CD56+NKG2C+, CD3+CD56+NKG2C- and CD3+CD56-NKG2C+ T-cell subsets from roughly eight donors. Seven of the eight sequenced donors were HCMV-seropositive and one was HCMV-seronegative. To restrict sorting to alphabetaTCR-expressing T cells, an anti-gammadeltaTCR antibody was added in several experiments. In more than five donors, the dominant CD3+CD56+NKG2C+ clonotypes were found to rank among the top 10 CD8+ clonotypes and to make up about 1.0-7.5% of CD8+ T cells. Those dominant clonotypes were again the most abundant among CD3+CD56-NKG2C+ cells in a few donors, at about 25-60.1%. Whether the expanded NKG2C-expressing T cell clones were specific for HCMV antigens was left unclear. Randomly selected healthy volunteers, three men and five women, were used as the eight sequenced donors. To determine HCMV serostatus, a commercial ELISA kit was used to detect HCMV-specific IgG in serum. MIGEC was used to demultiplex reads and group the reads by UMI, and MiTCR was used to assemble and quantify clonotypes. To exclude erroneous sequences, only TCR cDNA sequences supported by at least two reads were retained. Downstream repertoire analysis used the tcR package, and clonotypes were matched across fractions by CDR3 nucleotide sequence plus V segment. Antigen specificity was annotated against VDJdb with VDJmatch, allowing one amino acid substitution in CDR3.

The rearranged chain carries TRBV12-3 or TRBV12-4 and TRBJ2-7; TRBD2 is a possible D gene, resting on 5 matching bases. Sequencing was performed on CD8+ T cells sorted from blood. The sequence was obtained from a woman in her late teens or twenties in good health. CDR3 loop: CASSRFQDSPSYEQYF. The nucleotides read TGTGCCAGCAGCCGCTTCCAGGACTCTCCCTCCTACGAGCAGTACTTC.